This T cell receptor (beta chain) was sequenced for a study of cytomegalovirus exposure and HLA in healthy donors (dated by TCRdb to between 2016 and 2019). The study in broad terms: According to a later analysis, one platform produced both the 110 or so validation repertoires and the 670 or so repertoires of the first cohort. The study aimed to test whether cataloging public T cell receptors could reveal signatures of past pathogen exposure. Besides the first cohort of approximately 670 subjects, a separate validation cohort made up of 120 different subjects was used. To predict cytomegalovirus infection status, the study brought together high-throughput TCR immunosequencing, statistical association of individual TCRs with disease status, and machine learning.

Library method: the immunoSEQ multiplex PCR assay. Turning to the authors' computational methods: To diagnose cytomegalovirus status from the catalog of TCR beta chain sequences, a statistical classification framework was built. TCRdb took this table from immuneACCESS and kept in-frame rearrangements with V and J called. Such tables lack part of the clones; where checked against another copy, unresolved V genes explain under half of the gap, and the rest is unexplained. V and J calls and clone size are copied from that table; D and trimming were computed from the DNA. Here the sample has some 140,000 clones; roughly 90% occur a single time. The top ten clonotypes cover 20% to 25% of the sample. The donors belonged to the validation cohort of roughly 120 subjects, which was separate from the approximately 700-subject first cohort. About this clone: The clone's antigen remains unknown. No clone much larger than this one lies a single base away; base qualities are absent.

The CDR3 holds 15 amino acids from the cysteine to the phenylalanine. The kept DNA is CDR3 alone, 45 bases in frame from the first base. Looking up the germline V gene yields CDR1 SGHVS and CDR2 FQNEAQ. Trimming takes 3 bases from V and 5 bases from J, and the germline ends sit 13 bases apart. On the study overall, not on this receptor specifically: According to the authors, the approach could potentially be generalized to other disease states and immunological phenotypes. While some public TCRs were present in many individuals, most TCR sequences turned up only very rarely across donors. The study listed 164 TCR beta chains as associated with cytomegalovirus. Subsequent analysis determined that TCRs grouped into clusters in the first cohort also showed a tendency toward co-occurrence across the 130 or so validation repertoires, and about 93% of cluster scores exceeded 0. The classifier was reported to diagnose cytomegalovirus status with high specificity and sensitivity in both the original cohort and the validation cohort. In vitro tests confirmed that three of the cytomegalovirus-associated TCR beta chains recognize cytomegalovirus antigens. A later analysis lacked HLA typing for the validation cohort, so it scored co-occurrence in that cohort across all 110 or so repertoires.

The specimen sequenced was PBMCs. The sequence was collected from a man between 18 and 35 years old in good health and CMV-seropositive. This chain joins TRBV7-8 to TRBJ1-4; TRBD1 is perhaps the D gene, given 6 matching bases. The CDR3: CASSFPGGANEKLFF. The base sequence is TGTGCCAGCAGCTTCCCGGGGGGGGCGAATGAAAAACTGTTTTTT.